This is a list of T cell receptor beta chains from one sample in a study of regulatory T cells in long-lasting Graves disease. TCRdb reprocessed the multiplex PCR reads with MiXCR, giving one entry per CDR3 protein. Here the sample spans about 310,000 distinct CDR3 sequences, 20% to 25% being singletons. The input for sequencing was peripheral blood mononuclear cells (PBMCs), taken when the disease was refractory, from a patient treated with antithyroid drugs. The receptors here all came from a female donor with Graves disease. Both conserved end residues are part of each CDR3. A D gene is named only where the DNA matches it firmly. Rows give clone size only sometimes, using once, few, many, or a class for an expanded clone.

J	V	D	size	CDR3	DNA
TRBJ2-7	TRBV9	.	.	CASSPLTGEATYEQYF	TGTGCCAGCAGCCCCCTAACAGGGGAGGCGACCTACGAGCAGTACTTC
TRBJ2-3	TRBV19	.	.	CASSSQRTSQLSDTQYF	TGTGCCAGTAGCTCACAAAGGACGTCACAACTTTCGGATACGCAGTATTTT
TRBJ2-7	TRBV6-2/TRBV6-3	.	many	CASNTAGESYEQYF	TGTGCCAGCAATACGGCAGGGGAATCCTACGAGCAGTACTTC
TRBJ2-1	TRBV27	.	.	CASSGVSDEQFF	TGTGCCAGCAGTGGGGTCTCGGATGAGCAGTTCTTC
TRBJ1-4	TRBV6-2/TRBV6-3	TRBD1	.	CASSYEGAEKLFF	TGTGCCAGCAGTTACGAGGGGGCGGAAAAACTGTTTTTT
TRBJ1-2	TRBV6-2/TRBV6-3	.	many	CASTDSYGYTF	TGTGCCAGCACCGATAGCTATGGCTACACCTTC
TRBJ2-3	TRBV7-2	TRBD1	.	CASSSRTGYTDTQYF	TGTGCCAGCAGCTCGAGGACAGGTTACACAGATACGCAGTATTTT
TRBJ1-5	TRBV15	TRBD1	many	CATSVTGSGNQPQHF	TGTGCCACCAGCGTGACAGGGTCTGGCAATCAGCCCCAGCATTTT
TRBJ2-7	TRBV29-1	TRBD1	.	CSVELRDRPYEQYF	TGCAGCGTTGAGCTCCGGGACAGGCCCTACGAGCAGTACTTC
TRBJ1-4	TRBV18	.	many	CASSATNEKLFF	TGTGCCAGCTCTGCAACTAATGAAAAACTGTTTTTT
TRBJ1-2	TRBV15	TRBD1	once	CATSTGTGPGYTF	TGTGCCACCAGCACAGGGACAGGGCCCGGCTACACCTTC
TRBJ2-7	TRBV6-9	TRBD1	.	CASSYLRDRPGSEQYF	TGTGCCAGCAGTTACCTTAGGGACAGGCCAGGAAGCGAGCAGTACTTC
TRBJ1-1	TRBV29-1	.	.	CSVRSGDPKAFF	TGCAGCGTTCGATCCGGGGACCCTAAAGCTTTCTTT
TRBJ2-7	TRBV29-1	TRBD2	many	CSAFGTGTSGTYEQYF	TGCAGCGCCTTTGGCACCGGGACTAGCGGAACCTACGAGCAGTACTTC
TRBJ2-7	TRBV6-1	TRBD1	many	CASSESPPRGLSSYEQYF	TGTGCCAGCAGTGAAAGCCCCCCTAGGGGGCTGAGCTCCTACGAGCAGTACTTC
TRBJ2-5	TRBV7-3	.	many	CASRGWQTQYF	TGTGCCAGCAGAGGATGGCAGACCCAGTACTTC
TRBJ2-7	TRBV12-3/TRBV12-4	.	.	CASSRDNRYEQYF	TGTGCCAGCAGTCGGGACAACCGCTACGAGCAGTACTTC
TRBJ1-1	TRBV5-4	.	few	CASSLNSQNEAFF	TGTGCCAGCAGCTTGAACAGTCAAAATGAAGCTTTCTTT
TRBJ2-7	TRBV4-3	.	.	CASSPGKASYEQYF	TGCGCCAGCAGCCCAGGAAAAGCCTCCTACGAGCAGTACTTC
TRBJ2-6	TRBV19	.	.	CASSFQKSGANVLTF	TGTGCCAGTAGTTTCCAAAAATCTGGGGCCAACGTCCTGACTTTC
TRBJ2-4	TRBV28	.	few	CASSPPRISKNIQYF	TGTGCCAGCAGCCCACCCAGGATCTCCAAAAACATTCAGTACTTC
TRBJ1-6	TRBV5-4	.	.	CASHSQGSYNSPLHF	TGTGCCAGCCACTCCCAGGGGAGCTATAATTCACCCCTCCACTTT
TRBJ2-7	TRBV13	.	many	CASSSHPGSGYEQYF	TGTGCCAGCAGCTCGCATCCAGGGTCTGGCTACGAGCAGTACTTC
TRBJ1-1	TRBV4-1	TRBD1	.	CASSGPGTGSTEAFF	TGCGCCAGCAGCGGGCCCGGGACAGGGAGCACTGAAGCTTTCTTT
TRBJ1-2	TRBV27	.	many	CASSFPPLDGQNYGYTF	TGTGCCAGCAGTTTCCCTCCCCTCGACGGACAGAACTATGGCTACACCTTC
TRBJ1-2	TRBV28	TRBD1	once	CASLTGGSYGYTF	TGTGCCAGCCTGACAGGGGGAAGCTATGGCTACACCTTC
TRBJ1-3	TRBV6-5	TRBD1	.	CASSYAARGSSSGNTIYF	TGTGCCAGCAGTTACGCGGCCAGGGGGTCGAGCTCTGGAAACACCATATATTTT
TRBJ2-5	TRBV2	.	many	CASSAHNQETQYF	TGTGCCAGCAGTGCACATAACCAAGAGACCCAGTACTTC
TRBJ1-5	TRBV9	TRBD1	.	CASSEGAEGNQPQHF	TGTGCCAGCAGCGAGGGGGCTGAGGGCAATCAGCCCCAGCATTTT
TRBJ2-7	TRBV20-1	.	few	CSASRTGSRYEQYF	TGCAGTGCTTCCCGGACGGGCTCCCGTTACGAGCAGTACTTC
TRBJ2-5	TRBV7-8	.	many	CAMQGRYQETQYF	TGTGCTATGCAGGGGAGGTACCAAGAGACCCAGTACTTC
TRBJ1-2	TRBV28	.	many	CASSLDRSVLGYTF	TGTGCCAGCAGTTTAGACAGGTCTGTTCTCGGCTACACCTTC
TRBJ2-7	TRBV6-2/TRBV6-3	TRBD1	few	CASSYQAGYRDSSYEQYF	TGTGCCAGCAGTTACCAGGCCGGGTACAGGGACAGCTCCTACGAGCAGTACTTC
TRBJ1-6	TRBV27	TRBD1	many	CASSLRRQGPIWNSPLHF	TGTGCCAGCAGCCTTCGAAGACAGGGTCCCATTTGGAATTCACCCCTCCACTTT
TRBJ1-1	TRBV7-2	.	many	CASSLGVGGGTEAFF	TGTGCCAGCAGCTTAGGCGTGGGGGGGGGAACTGAAGCTTTCTTT
TRBJ2-5	TRBV20-1	.	.	CSASYDRMGTQYF	TGCAGTGCTAGTTACGACAGGATGGGGACCCAGTACTTC
TRBJ1-3	TRBV6-1	.	.	CASREANTGNTIYF	TGTGCCAGCAGGGAAGCTAATACTGGAAACACCATATATTTT
TRBJ2-5	TRBV20-1	TRBD2	many	CSAMTSGRETQYF	TGCAGTGCTATGACTAGCGGGAGAGAGACCCAGTACTTC
TRBJ2-7	TRBV29-1	.	few	CSVEGSYEQYF	TGCAGCGTTGAGGGTTCCTACGAGCAGTACTTC
TRBJ1-3	TRBV28	TRBD1	.	CASKTTGVAGNTIYF	TGTGCCAGCAAAACAACAGGGGTCGCCGGAAACACCATATATTTT
TRBJ2-4	TRBV6-1	.	many	CASSELEGRTKNIQYF	TGTGCCAGCAGTGAACTTGAGGGGAGGACCAAAAACATTCAGTACTTC
TRBJ1-4	TRBV4-1	.	.	CASSQVPRTKNEKLFF	TGCGCCAGCAGCCAAGTACCCCGGACTAAGAATGAAAAACTGTTTTTT
TRBJ1-4	TRBV2	TRBD1	many	CASSVSQDRVEKLFF	TGTGCCAGCAGTGTATCTCAGGACAGGGTTGAAAAACTGTTTTTT
TRBJ1-6	TRBV7-2	TRBD1	few	CASSLGTGENSPLHF	TGTGCCAGCAGCTTAGGGACAGGGGAGAATTCACCCCTCCACTTT